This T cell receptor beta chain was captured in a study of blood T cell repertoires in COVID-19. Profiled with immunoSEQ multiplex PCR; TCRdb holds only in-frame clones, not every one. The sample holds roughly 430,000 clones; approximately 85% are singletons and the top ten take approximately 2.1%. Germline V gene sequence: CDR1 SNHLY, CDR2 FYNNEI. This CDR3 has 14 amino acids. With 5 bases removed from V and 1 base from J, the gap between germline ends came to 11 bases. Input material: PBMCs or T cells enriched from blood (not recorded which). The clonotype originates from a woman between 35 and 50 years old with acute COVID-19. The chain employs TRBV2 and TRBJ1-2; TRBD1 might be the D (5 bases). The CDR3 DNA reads TGTGCCAGCAGTAGACAGACAGTTAACTATGGCTACACCTTC. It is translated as CASSRQTVNYGYTF.